Sequencing of this T cell receptor beta chain was carried out in a study of T cell clonality in common variable immunodeficiency. This clone was observed many times. The read falls 3 residues short of the CDR3 end, and the missing part is taken from the germline J gene. Other DNA sequences in this specimen translate into the identical CDR3. Germline V gene sequence: CDR1 DFQATT, CDR2 SNEGSKA (reference sequence). The CDR3 spans 13 residues. V dropped 6 bases and J dropped 4 bases, with 15 bases sitting between them. The method was immunoSEQ multiplex PCR; TCRdb's version includes in-frame clones alone and lacks a portion of them. Altogether roughly 70,000 clones were found in the sample, and no singletons occur.

V usage is TRBV20-1 and J usage is TRBJ1-1; D possibly corresponds to TRBD1 (5 bases). This receptor was identified in a person aged 18-69 years in good health. What was sequenced was peripheral blood mononuclear cells. The CDR3 spells CSAATQGGTEAFF. The part of the CDR3 DNA that was read is TGCAGTGCCGCGACGCAGGGCGGCACTGAA.